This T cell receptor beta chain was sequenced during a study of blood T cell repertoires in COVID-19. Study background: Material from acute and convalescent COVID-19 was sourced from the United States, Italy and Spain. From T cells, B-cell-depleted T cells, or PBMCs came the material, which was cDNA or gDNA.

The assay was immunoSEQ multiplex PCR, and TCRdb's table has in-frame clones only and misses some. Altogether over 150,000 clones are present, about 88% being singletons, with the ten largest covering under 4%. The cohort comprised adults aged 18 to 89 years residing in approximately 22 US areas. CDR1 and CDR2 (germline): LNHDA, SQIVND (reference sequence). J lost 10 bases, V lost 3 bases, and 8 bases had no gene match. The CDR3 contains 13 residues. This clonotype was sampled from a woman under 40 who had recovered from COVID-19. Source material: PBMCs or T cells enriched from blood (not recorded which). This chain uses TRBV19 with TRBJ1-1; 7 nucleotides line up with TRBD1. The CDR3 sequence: CASSIGTALRAFF. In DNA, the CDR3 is TGTGCCAGTAGTATCGGGACAGCTCTAAGAGCTTTCTTT.